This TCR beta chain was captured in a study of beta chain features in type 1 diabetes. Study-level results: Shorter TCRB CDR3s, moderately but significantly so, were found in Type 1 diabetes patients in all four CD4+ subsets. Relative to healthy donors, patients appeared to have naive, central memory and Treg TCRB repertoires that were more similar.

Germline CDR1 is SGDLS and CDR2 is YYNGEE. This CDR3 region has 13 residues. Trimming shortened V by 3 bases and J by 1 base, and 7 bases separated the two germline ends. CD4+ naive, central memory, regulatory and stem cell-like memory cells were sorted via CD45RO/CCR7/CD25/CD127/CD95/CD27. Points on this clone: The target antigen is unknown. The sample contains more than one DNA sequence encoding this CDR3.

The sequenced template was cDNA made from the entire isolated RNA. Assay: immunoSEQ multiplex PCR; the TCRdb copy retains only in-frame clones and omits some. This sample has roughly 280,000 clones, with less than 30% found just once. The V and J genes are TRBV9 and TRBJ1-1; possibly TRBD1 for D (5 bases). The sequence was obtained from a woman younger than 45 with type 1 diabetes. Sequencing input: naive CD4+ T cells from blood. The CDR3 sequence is CASSAQGNTEAFF. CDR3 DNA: TGTGCCAGCAGCGCCCAGGGGAACACTGAAGCTTTCTTT.